One sample yielded the 20 T cell receptor beta chains listed below, sequenced in a study of blood T cell repertoires in COVID-19. Measured with immunoSEQ multiplex PCR; TCRdb has only the in-frame clones, and not every one. This table has about 74,000 clones, approximately 84% appearing once. The sequencing sample was made of peripheral blood. The receptor source for this set is a man in his sixties or seventies with acute or convalescent COVID-19.

The chain links TRBV25-1 to TRBJ2-1; tentatively, D is TRBD1 (6 bases). This CDR3 comprises 18 residues. With 3 bases removed from V and 0 bases from J, the gap between germline ends came to 18 bases. The germline V gene has CDR1 MGHDK and CDR2 SYGVNS. As DNA, the CDR3 is TGTGCCAGCAGTGAGCCCACCCCAGGGGTGAGCTCCTACAATGAGCAGTTCTTC. Amino acids: CASSEPTPGVSSYNEQFF.

J is TRBJ2-1 and V is TRBV5-6; 10 positions agree with TRBD1. Unmatched junction bases numbered 4, after V lost 2 bases and J lost 2 bases. The germline V gene encodes CDR1 SGHDT and CDR2 YYEEEE. The CDR3 covers 16 residues. This chain's CDR3 is CASSLGQGGTYNEQFF. The CDR3 DNA reads TGTGCCAGCAGCTTAGGACAGGGGGGCACCTACAATGAGCAGTTCTTC.

The sample holds one count of this clone. The rearrangement joins TRBV7-8 to TRBJ2-6; D ambiguous. Trimming took off 5 bases at V and 2 bases at J, with 7 bases between the two ends. Germline assignment: CDR1 SGHVS and CDR2 FQNEAQ. The CDR3 spans 14 residues. The DNA for the CDR3 is TGTGCCAGCAGCCCATGGCCTGGGGCCAACGTCCTGACTTTC. This sequence encodes CASSPWPGANVLTF.

V usage is TRBV7-8 and J usage is TRBJ2-7; 7 bases line up with TRBD1. Germline V lookup: CDR1 SGHVS, CDR2 FQNEAQ. The CDR3 contains 15 residues. Germline trimming cut 2 bases from V and 0 bases from J; bases unmatched to any gene: 4. DNA for the CDR3: TGTGCCAGCAGCTTAAGGGACAGACTCTCCTACGAGCAGTACTTC. It codes for CASSLRDRLSYEQYF.

This clone appeared a few times. The J gene is TRBJ2-7, the V gene TRBV6-5; unclear D gene. Trimming took off 0 bases at V and 2 bases at J, with 14 bases between the two ends. This CDR3 is built from 16 residues. Per germline, CDR1 MNHEY and CDR2 SVGAGI. For the CDR3, the DNA is TGTGCCAGCAGTTACTCGGCCCTTCCTCCTCCCTACGAGCAGTACTTC. Residues: CASSYSALPPPYEQYF.

The chain is built from TRBV7-9 and TRBJ2-5, with 7 bases fitting TRBD2. V gave up 1 base and J gave up 5 bases; unmatched junction bases: 13. Germline V gene sequence: CDR1 SEHNR, CDR2 FQNEAQ (reference sequence). The CDR3 is made up of 17 amino acids. The CDR3 is CASSLGHRDPRGETQYF. The CDR3, as DNA: TGTGCCAGCAGCTTAGGTCATCGGGACCCGCGGGGGGAGACCCAGTACTTC.

The chain carries TRBV19 and TRBJ1-5; no definite D call. There are 13 residues in the CDR3. V was cut by 9 bases and J by 7 bases, with 16 bases left in between. Germline lookup yields CDR1 LNHDA and CDR2 SQIVND (reference sequence). The CDR3 region has the DNA TGTGCCAGCTCAAATCTTCACTCCCAGCCCCAGCATTTT. Encoded protein: CASSNLHSQPQHF.

In its sample, this clone was seen a few times. This rearrangement joins TRBV28 to TRBJ2-7; TRBD2 aligns across 7 bases. Trimming took 8 bases from V and 3 from J; bases not matched to a gene: 10. The CDR3 is 14 residues long. CDR1 is MDHEN, CDR2 SYDVKM, per germline. The CDR3 coding sequence is TGTGCCAGCGGCCTCAGTGGCGGGGGCTACGAGCAGTACTTC. It yields the protein CASGLSGGGYEQYF.

The chain couples TRBV20-1 to TRBJ2-1; 9 nucleotides agree with TRBD1. The CDR3 totals 15 residues. Germline assignment: CDR1 DFQATT and CDR2 SNEGSKA (reference sequence). Unmatched junction bases numbered 6, after V lost 3 bases and J lost 3 bases. The CDR3 protein is CSASYGTGLYNEQFF. The CDR3 DNA reads as TGCAGTGCTAGTTACGGGACAGGGCTCTACAATGAGCAGTTCTTC.

The chain recombines TRBV11-2 with TRBJ2-3; the D gene is possibly TRBD2 (6 bases). With 3 bases removed from V and 0 bases from J, the gap between germline ends came to 10 bases. There are 15 residues in the CDR3. Germline assignment: CDR1 SGHAT and CDR2 FQNNGV. The CDR3 loop is CASSLTSHSTDTQYF. The CDR3 DNA sequence: TGTGCCAGCAGCTTGACTAGTCATAGCACAGATACGCAGTATTTT.

The chain links TRBV11-2 to TRBJ1-4; D ambiguous. Deletions cut 3 bases from V and 0 bases from J, with 8 bases between. Germline V gives CDR1 SGHAT, CDR2 FQNNGV. The CDR3 totals 15 residues. CDR3 coding DNA: TGTGCCAGCAGCTTGGGGAGAGCAACTAATGAAAAACTGTTTTTT. Translating gives CASSLGRATNEKLFF.

The rearrangement joins TRBV7-9 to TRBJ2-5; 9 nucleotides agree with TRBD1. The CDR3 sequence is 16 residues long. Germline trimming cut 1 base from V and 5 bases from J; bases unmatched to any gene: 8. Germline assignment: CDR1 SEHNR and CDR2 FQNEAQ (reference sequence). CDR3 DNA: TGTGCCAGCAGCTTAGGGACCGGGACAGGGCTGGAGACCCAGTACTTC. As protein: CASSLGTGTGLETQYF.

This chain uses TRBV7-9 with TRBJ2-5; D may be TRBD1 (5 bases). With 2 bases removed from V and 3 bases from J, the gap between germline ends came to 10 bases. CDR3 length: 14 amino acids. Germline loops: CDR1 SEHNR, CDR2 FQNEAQ (reference sequence). The CDR3 region is CASSLRQFKETQYF. The CDR3 DNA sequence: TGTGCCAGCAGCTTAAGACAGTTCAAAGAGACCCAGTACTTC.

This clone was detected only a few times. This chain connects TRBV5-1 to TRBJ2-2; 9 bases align to TRBD1. The CDR3 runs to 16 residues. After removal of 2 bases from V and 1 base from J, the junction contained 3 bases not matched to a gene. The germline gives CDR1 SGHRS, CDR2 YFSETQ. CDR3 nucleotide sequence: TGCGCCAGCAGCTTAGGACAGGGGCTGAACACCGGGGAGCTGTTTTTT. Its translation: CASSLGQGLNTGELFF.

The V gene is TRBV7-3, the J gene TRBJ2-1; TRBD2 agrees at 9 bases. From germline, CDR1 is SGHTA and CDR2 FQGTGA. This CDR3 is 16 amino acids long. V gave up 1 base and J gave up 6 bases; unmatched junction bases: 7. The CDR3 protein is CASSLKLAGVSNEQFF. In DNA form, the CDR3 reads TGTGCCAGCAGCTTAAAATTAGCGGGGGTCTCCAATGAGCAGTTCTTC.

This rearrangement joins TRBV28 to TRBJ2-7, with 7 bases matching TRBD1. CDR1 MDHEN and CDR2 SYDVKM come from the germline V gene. CDR3 length: 14 amino acids. With V trimmed by 7 bases and J by 2 bases, 8 bases remained unmatched. CDR3 protein: CASIPAGGTYEQYF. As DNA, the CDR3 is TGTGCCAGCATTCCGGCAGGGGGTACCTACGAGCAGTACTTC.

The chain couples TRBV11-3 to TRBJ2-2, with 7 bases identical to TRBD2. The CDR3 extends over 15 amino acids. V lost 4 bases to trimming and J lost 3 bases; unmatched junction nucleotides: 5. Germline V CDR1 and CDR2: SGHNT, YENEEA. CDR3 sequence (DNA): TGTGCCAGCAGCTATGTAGCGGGCCACACCGGGGAGCTGTTTTTT. Translated: CASSYVAGHTGELFF.

A single count supports this clone. The chain has TRBV11-2 and TRBJ2-1; 14 bases map to TRBD2. CDR3 length: 18 residues. The germline V gene has CDR1 SGHAT and CDR2 FQNNGV. The ends lost 2 bases at V and 7 bases at J; junction bases unmatched: 10. The CDR3 region has the DNA TGTGCCAGCAGCTTAAGGGCCTGGGGGACTAGCGGGAGTAATGAGCAGTTCTTC. It specifies CASSLRAWGTSGSNEQFF.

V and J are TRBV28 and TRBJ1-4; D might be TRBD1 (6 bases). Trimming pared 7 bases from V and 7 bases from J, leaving 16 bases between. The length of the CDR3 is 14 residues. Germline lookup yields CDR1 MDHEN and CDR2 SYDVKM. The CDR3 protein is CASKGWTEGEKLFF. DNA of the CDR3: TGTGCCAGCAAAGGCTGGACAGAGGGTGAAAAACTGTTTTTT.

The CDR3 spells CASMTPGSRTPEAFF. The CDR3, as DNA: TGCGCCAGCATGACCCCCGGGTCCCGCACCCCTGAAGCTTTCTTT. The gene calls are TRBV4-1 and TRBJ1-1, with D unclear. Trimming pared 7 bases from V and 6 bases from J, leaving 21 bases between. The CDR3 runs to 15 residues. CDR1 and CDR2 (germline): MGHRA, YSYEKL.